This record covers a single TCR beta chain. Its cognate antigen has yet to be identified. Per-base qualities were not stored, and no clone one base away is much larger. The CDR3 covers 15 residues, taking in both the cysteine and the phenylalanine. CDR3 DNA only is kept here, 45 bases in frame from base 1. V loses 2 bases of germline sequence and J loses 4 bases, and the interval between the two ends is 12 bases. From the germline V gene, CDR1 is MNHNS and CDR2 is SASEGT. The cohort comprised 550 to 700 healthy bone marrow donors. At the time of sampling, all cohort members were nominally healthy, though unrecorded immune exposures were likely present. The donor was CMV seropositive and belonged to the group of a few hundred seropositive cohort members. Each donor provided a peripheral blood sample, and peripheral blood mononuclear cells were used for TCR beta sequencing. The Qiagen DNeasy Blood Extraction Kit was used to extract genomic DNA from the blood cell samples.

These data originate in a study of cytomegalovirus exposure and HLA in healthy donors (dated by TCRdb to between 2016 and 2019). For context, the study as a whole: An earlier analysis of roughly 630 of the donors reported approximately 300 Gb of sequence data and roughly 100 million unique TCR beta sequences from about 179 million T cells. Besides the first cohort of under 700 subjects, a separate validation cohort made up of 95 to 150 different subjects was used. The study used immunosequencing to profile the T cell repertoires of hundreds of subjects and linked those repertoires to cytomegalovirus serostatus. Among 300 to 500 genotyped donors of the cohort, an average of around 220,000 unique TCR beta nucleotide sequences was sequenced per donor, of which about 19% were non-productive. Typing coverage varied by locus: roughly 629-640 donors for A, B, C, DRB1 and DQB1; more than 500 for DQA1; more than 600 for DPA1; 450 to 480 for DPB1. Donor age, sex, ethnicity and CMV serostatus were compiled together with the repertoire data. A later analysis re-analyzed previously published TCR beta repertoires from 550 to 700 donors and added high-resolution HLA genotyping to study TCR occurrence patterns. Of the roughly 400 genotyped donors, less than 85% were placed in the genetic ancestry cluster associated with self-reported Caucasian donors. About 330 gigabases of sequencing data and around 80 million unique TCR sequences made up an early release that covered some 640 HLA-typed donors. In an earlier analysis of 587 of the donors, high-throughput TCR beta sequencing was used to judge whether each TCR beta V gene segment behaved as functional or pseudogenic. The aim of the study was to test whether cataloging public T cell receptors could identify signatures of past pathogen exposure. A handful of DR-DQ haplotypes were handled as single units for association and clustering because linkage in the cohort was strong. In a later genetic analysis, genome-wide SNP genotypes for about three fifths of the roughly 670 donors were used, and that subset was treated as a discovery cohort. Every discovery cohort repertoire had been produced on one sequencing platform. High-throughput TCR immunosequencing, statistical association of individual TCRs with disease status, and machine learning were combined to predict cytomegalovirus infection status. In the later analysis, no new phenotypic data were used to find candidate immune exposures; instead, reliance was placed on TCR beta sequences and their occurrence across donors. HLA typing covered class I and class II loci at four-digit resolution.

Libraries were made using the immunoSEQ multiplex PCR assay. For the multiplex PCR, a mixture combining 60 forward primers for TCR Vbeta segments and 13 reverse primers for TCR Jbeta segments was used. Amplification of the CDR3 region of rearranged TCR beta genes was performed with a multiplex PCR assay on genomic DNA. Amplified TCR beta libraries were sequenced as 87-base-pair reads on the Illumina HiSeq System. For the original study's pipeline: In a later analysis, tens of millions of unique TCR beta chains were counted across the 650 to 700 repertoires, and approximately 11 million of these chains were shared by at least two donors. A nearest-neighbor algorithm error-corrected the raw reads and collapsed the reads into unique sequences, merging closely related sequences to remove PCR and sequencing errors. To assign V, D and J gene segments, CDR3 sequences were aligned to IMGT reference sequences. For a sequence to be retained, at least a six-nucleotide match to both a V gene segment and a J gene segment was required. Rearrangements were called productive when the CDR3 lacked stop codons and stayed in frame with V and J; all others were non-productive. CDR3 was defined by IMGT convention, running from the second conserved V-encoded cysteine to the conserved J-encoded phenylalanine. Sequences without an unambiguous match to a single V gene segment were excluded from the earlier analysis of 587 of the donors. In an earlier analysis of a few hundred of the donors, V segments were called functional above 56.7% productive rearrangements and were called segregating when the between-donor standard deviation exceeded 5%. To diagnose cytomegalovirus status from the catalog of TCR beta chain sequences, a statistical classification framework was built. In a later analysis, TCR nucleotide sequences were compared against IMGT/GENE-DB human TR gene sequences so that V and J genes could be assigned. A later analysis assigned CDR3 sequences and most-parsimonious VDJ recombination scenarios with the TCRdist pipeline. In a later analysis, each TCR beta chain was defined by its CDR3 amino acid sequence together with its V-gene family, and reads without a unique V-gene family were excluded. As a way to deal with suspected cross-contamination and a sequencing artifact, a later analysis dropped 450 to 600 nucleotide sequences that were highly shared and had low generation probability. For each public chain, a later analysis derived a clonal expansion index from normalized ranks of inferred template counts within each repertoire. In a later analysis, generation probabilities were computed with a VDJ recombination model fitted to out-of-frame rearrangements, and the resulting probabilities were checked against IGoR. A later analysis scored TCR-TCR, TCR-HLA and TCR-CMV co-occurrence with hypergeometric tests, applying a repertoire-size bias correction to TCR pairs. To estimate false discovery rates, a later analysis permuted the HLA or CMV assignments 20 times. In a later analysis, co-occurring TCRs were grouped using DBSCAN, with TCRdist sequence similarity added in when clustering inside HLA-allele-positive subsets. Repertoires with fewer than 30,000 or more than 120,000 public chains, plus five repertoires with anomalous nucleotide sharing, were excluded from co-occurrence clustering. TCRdb retrieved this table from immuneACCESS and kept in-frame rearrangements only. Not all clones are present; in checked studies, unresolved V genes account for under half, and no reason is known for the remainder. The V and J calls and the clone size are those of that table, but D and trimming were determined from the DNA. A total of around 37,000 clones appear in this sample, 82% of them only once. The biggest ten clones account for more than 9% of the sample.

General findings and caveats noted by the study authors: For the cohort, immune exposure information was limited to CMV serostatus. Because some donors lacked HLA typing at each locus, the association tests relied only on the typed subset. In a later analysis, 16,951 TCR beta sequences were associated with specific HLA alleles at a false discovery rate of 0.05. The cohort was sequenced for TCR beta chains only, and without alpha or paired-chain data the features that could be detected were limited. Across donors, most TCR sequences were observed very rarely, whereas some public TCRs were present in many individuals. In a later analysis, most CMV-associated TCR beta chains were found to appear HLA-restricted, with HLA associations seemingly driven largely by CMV exposure. When HLA alleles, especially DR and DQ, strongly co-occurred, attributing TCR associations to individual alleles was difficult. The presence/absence analyses assumed that sequencing depth was roughly uniform across donors, and that assumption may not be true. According to the authors, the approach could potentially be generalized to other disease states and immunological phenotypes. In a later analysis, TCR association rates were found to vary across HLA loci, with the most associated TCRs seen for DRB1 alleles and the fewest for HLA-C alleles. The classifier was reported to diagnose cytomegalovirus status with high specificity and sensitivity in both the original cohort and the validation cohort. A further reported finding was that TCR beta sequences accurately predicted the HLA-A and HLA-B alleles for most subjects in the first cohort. Compared with the roughly 710-donor mean, donors in an Asian-associated ancestry cluster had fewer N-insertions in productive TCRs, according to a later genetic analysis. Correlated functional status among segregating V segments might be attributable to linkage disequilibrium, but an unknown experimental factor could not be ruled out. A cluster of highly shared sequence variants was judged likely to represent a technical artifact of the sequencing pipeline. A later analysis reported that several top co-occurrence clusters appeared linked to parvovirus B19, influenza, CMV and Epstein-Barr virus. Some IMGT-functional V segments, including TRBV6-2 and TRBV6-3, could not be told apart with the 87-base-pair reads, so those segments were excluded. In vitro tests confirmed that a few of the cytomegalovirus-associated TCR beta chains recognize cytomegalovirus antigens. Compared with equally common non-associated chains, HLA-associated TCR beta chains in a later analysis were more clonally expanded and had lower generation probabilities. An earlier analysis of approximately 500 of the donors showed that most TCR beta V segments appeared in productive rearrangements either about 87% or about 30% of the time, which broadly matched IMGT annotations. The earlier analysis of about 600 of the donors excluded some 15 rarely observed V segments, including chromosome 9 orphons, because counts were too low. A later genetic analysis associated a missense DCLRE1C variant with V-gene and J-gene trimming of TCR beta chains, and an independent cohort replicated the association. A total of around 150 TCR beta chains were listed by the study as associated with cytomegalovirus.

The clonotype was recovered from a woman younger than 35 in good health and CMV-seropositive. Sequenced: PBMCs. Recombination linked TRBV6-1 to TRBJ1-5; the D gene is perhaps TRBD1, from 5 matching bases. The CDR3 here reads CASSEKGRLNQPQHF. The sequence in DNA is TGTGCCAGCAGTGAAAAGGGGCGGTTGAATCAGCCCCAGCATTTT.